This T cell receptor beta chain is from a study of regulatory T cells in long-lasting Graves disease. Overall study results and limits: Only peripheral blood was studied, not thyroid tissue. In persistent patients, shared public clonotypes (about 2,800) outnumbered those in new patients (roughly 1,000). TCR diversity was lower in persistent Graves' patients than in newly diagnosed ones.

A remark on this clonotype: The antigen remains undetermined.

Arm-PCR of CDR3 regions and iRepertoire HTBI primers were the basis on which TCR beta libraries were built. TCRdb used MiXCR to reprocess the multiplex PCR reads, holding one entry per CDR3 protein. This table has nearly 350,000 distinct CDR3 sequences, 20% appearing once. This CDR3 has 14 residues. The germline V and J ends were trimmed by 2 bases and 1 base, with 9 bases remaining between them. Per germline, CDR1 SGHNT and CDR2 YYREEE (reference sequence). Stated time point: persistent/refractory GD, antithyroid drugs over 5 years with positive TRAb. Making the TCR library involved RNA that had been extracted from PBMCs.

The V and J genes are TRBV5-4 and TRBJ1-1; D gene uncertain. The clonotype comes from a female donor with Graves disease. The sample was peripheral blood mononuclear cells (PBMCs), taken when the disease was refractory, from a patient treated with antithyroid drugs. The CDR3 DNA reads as TGTGCCAGCAGCTTAGAAACAGCGAACACTGAAGCTTTCTTT. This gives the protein CASSLETANTEAFF.